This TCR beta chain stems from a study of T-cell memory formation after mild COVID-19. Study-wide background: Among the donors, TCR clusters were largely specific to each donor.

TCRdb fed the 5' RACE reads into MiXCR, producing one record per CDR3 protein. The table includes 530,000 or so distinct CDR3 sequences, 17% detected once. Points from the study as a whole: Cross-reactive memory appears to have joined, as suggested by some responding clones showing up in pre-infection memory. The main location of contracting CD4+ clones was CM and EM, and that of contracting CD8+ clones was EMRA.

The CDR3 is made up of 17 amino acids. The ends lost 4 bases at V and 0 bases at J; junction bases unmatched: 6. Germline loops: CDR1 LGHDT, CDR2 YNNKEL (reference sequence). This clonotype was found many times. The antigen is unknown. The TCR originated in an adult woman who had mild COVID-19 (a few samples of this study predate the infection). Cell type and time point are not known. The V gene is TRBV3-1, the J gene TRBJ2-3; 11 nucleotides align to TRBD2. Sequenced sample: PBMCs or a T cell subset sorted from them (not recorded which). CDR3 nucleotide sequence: TGTGCCAGCAGCCTTACGGGGACTAGCGGTAGCACAGATACGCAGTATTTT. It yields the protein CASSLTGTSGSTDTQYF.